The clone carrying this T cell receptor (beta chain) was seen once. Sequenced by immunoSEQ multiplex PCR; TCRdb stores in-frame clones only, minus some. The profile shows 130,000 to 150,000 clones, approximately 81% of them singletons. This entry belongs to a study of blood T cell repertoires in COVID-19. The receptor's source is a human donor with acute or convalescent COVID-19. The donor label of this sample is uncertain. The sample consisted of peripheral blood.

The CDR3 coding sequence is TGCGCCAGCAGAGCGAGCGGGAGGGATGCAGAGACCCAGTACTTC. It encodes CASRASGRDAETQYF. The rearrangement joins TRBV5-1 to TRBJ2-5; 10 bases fit TRBD2. Germline values: CDR1 SGHRS, CDR2 YFSETQ. J was trimmed by 4 bases and V by 5 bases; bases with no gene match: 8. This CDR3 region has 15 residues.